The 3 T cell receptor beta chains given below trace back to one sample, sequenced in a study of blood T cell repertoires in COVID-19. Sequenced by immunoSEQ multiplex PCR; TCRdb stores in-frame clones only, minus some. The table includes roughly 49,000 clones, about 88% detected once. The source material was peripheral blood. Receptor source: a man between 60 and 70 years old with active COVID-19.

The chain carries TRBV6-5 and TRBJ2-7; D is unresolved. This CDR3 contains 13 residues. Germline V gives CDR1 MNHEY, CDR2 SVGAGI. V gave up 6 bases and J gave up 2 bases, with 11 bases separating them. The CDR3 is CASRLTSTYEQYF. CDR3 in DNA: TGTGCCAGCAGGCTGACATCAACCTACGAGCAGTACTTC.

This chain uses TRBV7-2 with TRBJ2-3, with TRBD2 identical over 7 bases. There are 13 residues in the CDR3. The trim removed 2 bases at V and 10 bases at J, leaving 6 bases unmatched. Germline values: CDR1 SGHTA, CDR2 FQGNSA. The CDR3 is CASSLSRREAQYF. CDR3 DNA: TGTGCCAGCAGCTTAAGTCGACGGGAGGCGCAGTATTTT.

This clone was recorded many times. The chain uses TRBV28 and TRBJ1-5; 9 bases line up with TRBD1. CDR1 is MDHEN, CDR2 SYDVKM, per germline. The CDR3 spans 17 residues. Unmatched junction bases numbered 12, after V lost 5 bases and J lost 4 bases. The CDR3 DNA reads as TGTGCCAGCAGTCCCGATAGGGGGGACAGGGCTAATCAGCCCCAGCATTTT. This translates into CASSPDRGDRANQPQHF.